A single sample gave rise to the 10 T cell receptor beta chains below, sequenced in a study of T cells in Graves' hyperthyroidism and ophthalmopathy. TCR beta CDR3 regions were amplified from RNA. TCR CDR3 underwent first-round RT-PCR with the HTBI primer set. A single record per CDR3 protein comes from TCRdb applying MiXCR to the multiplex PCR reads. Of fewer than 750,000 distinct CDR3 sequences in the sample, 14% to 15% are singletons; the top ten hold around 4.5%. The sequenced sample consisted of blood. All receptors derive from a woman aged 40 to 50 with Graves' ophthalmopathy.

The sample holds a few counts of this clonotype. This chain connects TRBV7-3 to TRBJ2-1; 10 bases fit TRBD2. Germline V gives CDR1 SGHTA, CDR2 FQGTGA. J gave up 8 bases and V 4 bases, and 11 bases lay outside the gene matches. The CDR3 covers 16 residues. CDR3 nucleotide sequence: TGTGCCAGCAGCTCCTCCGCTAGCGGGAGCTTAGATGAGCAGTTCTTC. Its translation: CASSSSASGSLDEQFF.

This clonotype was observed at least ten times. The chain links TRBV20-1 to TRBJ2-7, with 16 bases identical to TRBD2. Losses at the gene ends were 0 bases for V and 6 bases for J; bases not matched to a gene: 5. The CDR3 length is 16 residues. The germline CDR1 and CDR2 sequences are DFQATT and SNEGSKA (reference sequence). The CDR3 reads CSARDGTSGRGAEQYF. In DNA form, the CDR3 reads TGCAGTGCTAGAGACGGGACTAGCGGGAGGGGAGCCGAGCAGTACTTC.

This sequence joins TRBV29-1 and TRBJ2-1; TRBD2 matches at 10 bases. CDR3 length: 15 amino acids. The V and J ends lost 6 bases and 6 bases, in that order; junction bases with no gene match: 11. Germline V gene lookup returns CDR1 SQVTM and CDR2 ANQGSEA. CDR3 in amino acids: CSVAKGTSASNEQFF. The CDR3 coding sequence is TGCAGCGTCGCAAAAGGGACTAGCGCGTCCAATGAGCAGTTCTTC.

This clonotype was seen ten or more times. The rearrangement joins TRBV27 to TRBJ1-1; 8 nucleotides line up with TRBD1. Looked up from germline, CDR1 is MNHEY and CDR2 is SMNVEV (reference sequence). The CDR3 has 15 amino acids. V gave up 5 bases and J gave up 4 bases; unmatched junction bases: 9. The CDR3: CASSTGQALSTEAFF. The DNA of the CDR3 is TGTGCCAGCAGTACGGGACAGGCCTTGAGCACTGAAGCTTTCTTT.

This clonotype was counted many times. The V and J genes are TRBV6-2 or TRBV6-3 and TRBJ2-6; the D gene is possibly TRBD2 (6 bases). The germline CDR1 and CDR2 sequences are MNHEY and SVGEGT. Trimming left V 2 bases short and J 3 bases short, with 17 bases between. The CDR3 runs to 18 residues. CDR3 in amino acids: CASSYEAGRYYGANVLTF. The CDR3 coding sequence is TGTGCCAGCAGTTACGAGGCAGGGAGGTATTATGGGGCCAACGTCCTGACTTTC.

This clonotype was picked up a small number of times. The rearrangement links TRBV2 to TRBJ1-1, with D possibly being TRBD1 (6 bases). The germline V and J ends were trimmed by 7 bases and 2 bases, with 23 bases remaining between them. CDR3 length: 17 amino acids. CDR1 and CDR2 (germline): SNHLY, FYNNEI. The CDR3 reads CASIWRTAKWVNTEAFF. CDR3 DNA: TGTGCCAGCATATGGCGGACAGCTAAGTGGGTTAACACTGAAGCTTTCTTT.

This clonotype was found a few times. The chain recombines TRBV9 with TRBJ2-7, with D perhaps being TRBD1 or TRBD2 (5 bases each). The V gene lost 0 bases and the J gene lost 7 bases, with 14 bases spanning the gap. This CDR3 comprises 14 residues. Looked up from germline, CDR1 is SGDLS and CDR2 is YYNGEE. The chain's CDR3 is CASSVGVGTGEQYF. CDR3 DNA: TGTGCCAGCAGCGTAGGGGTCGGGACGGGAGAGCAGTACTTC. The full variable domain, rest sourced from reference TRBV9 and TRBJ2-7, is DSGVTQTPKHLITATGQRVTLRCSPRSGDLSVYWYQQSLDQGLQFLIQYYNGEERAKGNILERFSAQQFPDLHSELNLSSLELGDSALYFCASSVGVGTGEQYFGPGTRLTVT.

This clonotype appeared a few times. The J gene is TRBJ2-5, the V gene TRBV7-9, with TRBD2 matching over 7 bases. This CDR3 spans 15 amino acids. V was pared by 1 base and J by 2 bases, with 4 bases of the junction left unmatched. The germline V gene has CDR1 SEHNR and CDR2 FQNEAQ (reference sequence). The CDR3, as DNA: TGTGCCAGCAGCTTAGTGTCTAGCGGACAAGAGACCCAGTACTTC. Translation gives CASSLVSSGQETQYF.

This clonotype has a count of ten or more. This CDR3 reads CSARDSGGRAETQYF. The CDR3 DNA follows: TGCAGTGCTAGAGATAGTGGGGGGAGGGCGGAGACCCAGTACTTC. The V and J genes are TRBV20-1 and TRBJ2-5, with TRBD2 matching 7 bases. The trim removed 0 bases at V and 5 bases at J, leaving 9 bases unmatched. The CDR3 contains 15 residues. Germline V lookup: CDR1 DFQATT, CDR2 SNEGSKA (reference sequence).

The rearrangement uses TRBV7-8 and TRBJ2-7, with D perhaps TRBD1 or TRBD2 (6 bases each). CDR3 length equals 14 residues. Between the trimmed V and J ends, which lost 5 bases and 2 bases, there was a span of 13 bases. The germline V gene has CDR1 SGHVS and CDR2 FQNEAQ. Here the CDR3 DNA reads TGTGCCAGCAGCGCCAGGGGCGGGGCCTACGAGCAGTACTTC. Translation gives CASSARGGAYEQYF.